A single sample gave rise to the 15 T cell receptor beta chains below, sequenced in a study of T cell responses to AZD1222 COVID-19 vaccine. Assay: immunoSEQ multiplex PCR; the TCRdb copy retains only in-frame clones and omits some. The profile covers 150,000 or so clones, with about 91% appearing a single time and about 4.5% taken by the ten largest. Here the sequenced sample was peripheral blood, taken on day 0 of AZD1222 vaccination. Every receptor here comes from an adult in good health.

V gene TRBV11-2 combines with J gene TRBJ2-7; D is unresolved. Germline loops: CDR1 SGHAT, CDR2 FQNNGV. V gave up 2 bases and J gave up 4 bases, with 21 bases separating them. There are 17 residues in the CDR3. CDR3 loop: CASSLSVRTQARYEQYF. The CDR3 DNA sequence: TGTGCCAGCAGCTTATCTGTCCGGACGCAGGCGAGGTACGAGCAGTACTTC.

The chain carries TRBV28 and TRBJ2-5; the D is unclear. CDR3 size: 11 residues. Trimming removed 6 bases at V and 5 bases at J, with 7 bases between. The germline V gene has CDR1 MDHEN and CDR2 SYDVKM. CDR3 residues: CASRRAETQYF. CDR3 bases: TGTGCCAGCAGGCGTGCTGAGACCCAGTACTTC.

This rearrangement joins TRBV2 to TRBJ2-7, with 9 bases identical to TRBD2. Germline V gives CDR1 SNHLY, CDR2 FYNNEI. V lost 7 bases to trimming and J lost 3 bases; unmatched junction nucleotides: 7. This CDR3 spans 14 amino acids. The CDR3 reads CASTQREAIYEQYF. For the CDR3, the DNA is TGTGCCAGCACTCAGCGGGAGGCTATCTACGAGCAGTACTTC.

The sample holds one count of this clone. The chain has TRBV10-1 and TRBJ1-1; D not certain. From germline, CDR1 is WNHNN and CDR2 SYGVQD (reference sequence). The CDR3 runs 14 residues. Deletions cut 2 bases from V and 1 base from J, with 8 bases between. The CDR3 region has the DNA TGCGCCAGCAGTGAGATGGCAGAGAACACTGAAGCTTTCTTT. It yields the protein CASSEMAENTEAFF.

This clone was observed a single time. The chain links TRBV18 to TRBJ1-1, with D possibly matching TRBD1 (5 bases). CDR3 length: 14 amino acids. Deletions cut 2 bases from V and 7 bases from J, with 14 bases between. Germline-derived CDR1 and CDR2 are KGHSH and LQKENI. DNA for the CDR3: TGTGCCAGCTCACCAGATCCGGGGGGTAGTGAAGCTTTCTTT. Its protein is CASSPDPGGSEAFF.

The V gene is TRBV28, the J gene TRBJ2-1; D possibly corresponds to TRBD2 (6 bases). Germline CDR1 and CDR2: MDHEN and SYDVKM. The CDR3 runs 11 residues. Trimming took off 10 bases at V and 10 bases at J, with 14 bases between the two ends. CDR3 sequence (DNA): TGTGCCACTCGCGGGATGGTGGAGCAGTTCTTC. Its translation: CATRGMVEQFF.

The genes are TRBV4-1 and TRBJ1-5, with TRBD1 matching 9 bases. From germline, CDR1 is MGHRA and CDR2 YSYEKL. The CDR3 has 18 amino acids. Trimming took 0 bases from V and 4 from J; bases not matched to a gene: 10. The CDR3 protein is CASSQDPPGQGSNQPQHF. In DNA, the CDR3 is TGCGCCAGCAGCCAAGATCCGCCGGGACAGGGAAGTAATCAGCCCCAGCATTTT.

The chain employs TRBV15 and TRBJ1-5; no definite D call. Trimming took off 1 base at V and 1 base at J, with 11 bases between the two ends. The CDR3 runs to 16 residues. Germline CDR1 and CDR2: LNHNV and YYDKDF (reference sequence). The CDR3 coding sequence is TGTGCCACCAGCAGAGGGATAGTAAACAGCAATCAGCCCCAGCATTTT. It is translated as CATSRGIVNSNQPQHF.

CDR3 coding DNA: TGTGCCAGCAGTGGGGTCCGGGGTCGGGCCGGGGAGCTGTTTTTT. Its protein product is CASSGVRGRAGELFF. The chain recombines TRBV2 with TRBJ2-2, with D possibly being TRBD2 (5 bases). Between the trimmed V and J ends, which lost 4 bases and 6 bases, there was a span of 15 bases. The CDR3 has 15 residues. CDR1 and CDR2 (germline): SNHLY, FYNNEI.

This clone was seen a few times. The J gene is TRBJ2-1, the V gene TRBV28; D is unresolved. The V gene's germline CDR1 is MDHEN and CDR2 SYDVKM. Trimming pared 2 bases from V and 5 bases from J, leaving 13 bases between. The CDR3 sequence is 15 residues long. The CDR3, as DNA: TGTGCCAGCAGTTTAGCAGGCCTGAGCAACAATGAGCAGTTCTTC. This encodes CASSLAGLSNNEQFF.

The chain recombines TRBV12-3 or TRBV12-4 with TRBJ1-3; TRBD1 might be the D (6 bases). CDR3 length: 13 residues. V lost 3 bases, J lost 8 bases, and 11 bases lay in between. The chain's CDR3 is CASSFSGVDTIYF. CDR3 bases: TGTGCCAGCAGTTTCTCAGGGGTGGACACCATATATTTT.

A note on this clone: Other DNA variants within this sample encode the same CDR3. The rearrangement joins TRBV18 to TRBJ2-5; D is unclear. The germline V gene has CDR1 KGHSH and CDR2 LQKENI. This CDR3 is built from 12 residues. V gave up 3 bases and J gave up 2 bases, with 4 bases separating them. CDR3 nucleotide sequence: TGTGCCAGCTCACCCCTACAAGAGACCCAGTACTTC. This codes for CASSPLQETQYF.

The rearrangement joins TRBV30 to TRBJ1-1; perhaps TRBD1 as D (6 bases). The CDR3 length is 13 residues. Per the germline V gene, CDR1 is GTSNPN and CDR2 is SVGIG (reference sequence). The germline V and J ends were trimmed by 1 base and 2 bases, with 8 bases remaining between them. The chain's CDR3 is CAWSEDSNTEAFF. CDR3 DNA sequence: TGTGCCTGGAGTGAGGACAGCAACACTGAAGCTTTCTTT.

V and J are TRBV2 and TRBJ1-2, with D perhaps TRBD1 (5 bases). Trimming shortened V by 2 bases and J by 5 bases, and 6 bases separated the two germline ends. The germline gives CDR1 SNHLY, CDR2 FYNNEI. This CDR3 is 12 amino acids long. The CDR3 DNA reads as TGTGCCAGCAGTGAACAGGGTTATGGCTACACCTTC. Encoded protein: CASSEQGYGYTF.

The V and J genes are TRBV7-2 and TRBJ2-7; 7 nucleotides line up with TRBD2. The V gene's germline CDR1 is SGHTA and CDR2 FQGNSA. The CDR3 length is 15 residues. The V gene end was trimmed by 5 bases and the J gene end by 3 bases; junction bases not matched to a gene: 10. The CDR3 DNA reads TGTGCCAGCAGCAAGAGGGCGGGAGCGATCTACGAGCAGTACTTC. It translates to CASSKRAGAIYEQYF.